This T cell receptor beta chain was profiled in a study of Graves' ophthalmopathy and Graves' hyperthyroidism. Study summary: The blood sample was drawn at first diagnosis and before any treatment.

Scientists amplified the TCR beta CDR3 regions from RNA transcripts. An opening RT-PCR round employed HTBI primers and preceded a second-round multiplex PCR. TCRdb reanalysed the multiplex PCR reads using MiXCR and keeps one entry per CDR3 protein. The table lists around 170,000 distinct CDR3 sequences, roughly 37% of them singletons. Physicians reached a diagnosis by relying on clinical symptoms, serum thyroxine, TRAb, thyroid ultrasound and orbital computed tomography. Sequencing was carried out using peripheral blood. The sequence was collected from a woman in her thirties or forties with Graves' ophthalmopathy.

CDR3 amino acids: CSAGSNRHYEQYF. The CDR3 region has the DNA TGCAGTGCTGGTTCAAATAGGCACTACGAGCAGTACTTC. This chain uses TRBV20-1 with TRBJ2-7; D remains ambiguous. Trimming pared 5 bases from V and 3 bases from J, leaving 14 bases between. The CDR3 sequence is 13 residues long. Germline V lookup: CDR1 DFQATT, CDR2 SNEGSKA (reference sequence).